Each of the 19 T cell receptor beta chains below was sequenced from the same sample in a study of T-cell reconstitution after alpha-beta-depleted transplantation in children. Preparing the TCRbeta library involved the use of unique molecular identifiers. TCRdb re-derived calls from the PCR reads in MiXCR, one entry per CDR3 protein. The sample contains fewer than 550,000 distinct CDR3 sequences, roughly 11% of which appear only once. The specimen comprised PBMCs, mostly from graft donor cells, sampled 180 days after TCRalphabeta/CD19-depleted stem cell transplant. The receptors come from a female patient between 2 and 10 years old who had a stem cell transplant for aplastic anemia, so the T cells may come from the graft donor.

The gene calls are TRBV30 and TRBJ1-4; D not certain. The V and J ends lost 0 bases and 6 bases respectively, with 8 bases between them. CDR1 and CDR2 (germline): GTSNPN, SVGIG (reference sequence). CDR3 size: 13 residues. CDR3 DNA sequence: TGTGCCTGGAGTGTGAAGAGGGATGAAAAACTGTTTTTT. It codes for CAWSVKRDEKLFF.

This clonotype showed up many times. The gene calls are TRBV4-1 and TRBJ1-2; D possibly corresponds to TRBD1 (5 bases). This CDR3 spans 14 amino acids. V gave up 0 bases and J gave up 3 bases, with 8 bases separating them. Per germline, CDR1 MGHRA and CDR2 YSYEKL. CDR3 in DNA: TGCGCCAGCAGCCAAGATTGGGGCGACTATGGCTACACCTTC. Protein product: CASSQDWGDYGYTF.

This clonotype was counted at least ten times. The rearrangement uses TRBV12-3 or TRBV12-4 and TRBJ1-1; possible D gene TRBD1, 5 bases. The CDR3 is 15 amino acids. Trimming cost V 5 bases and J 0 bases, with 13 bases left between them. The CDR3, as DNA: TGTGCCAGCAGTCCCCGCCGACAGCTGAACACTGAAGCTTTCTTT. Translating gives CASSPRRQLNTEAFF.

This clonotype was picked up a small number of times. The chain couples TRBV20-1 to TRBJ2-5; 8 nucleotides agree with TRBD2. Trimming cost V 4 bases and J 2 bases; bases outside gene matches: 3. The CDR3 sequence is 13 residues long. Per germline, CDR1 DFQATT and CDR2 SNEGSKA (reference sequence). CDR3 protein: CSATVAGQETQYF. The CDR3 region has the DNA TGCAGTGCTACTGTAGCGGGGCAAGAGACCCAGTACTTC.

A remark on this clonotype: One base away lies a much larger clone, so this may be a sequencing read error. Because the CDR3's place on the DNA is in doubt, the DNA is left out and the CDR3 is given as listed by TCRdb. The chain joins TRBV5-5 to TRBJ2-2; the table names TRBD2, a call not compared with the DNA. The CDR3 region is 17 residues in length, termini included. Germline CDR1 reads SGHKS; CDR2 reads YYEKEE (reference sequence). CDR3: CASSFGPGLGWTGELFF.

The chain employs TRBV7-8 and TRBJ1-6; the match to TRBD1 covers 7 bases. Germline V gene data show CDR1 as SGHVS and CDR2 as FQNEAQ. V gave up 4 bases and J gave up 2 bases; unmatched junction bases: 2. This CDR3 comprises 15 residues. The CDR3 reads CASSSTGAYNSPLHF. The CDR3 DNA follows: TGTGCCAGCAGCTCCACAGGGGCCTATAATTCACCCCTCCACTTT.

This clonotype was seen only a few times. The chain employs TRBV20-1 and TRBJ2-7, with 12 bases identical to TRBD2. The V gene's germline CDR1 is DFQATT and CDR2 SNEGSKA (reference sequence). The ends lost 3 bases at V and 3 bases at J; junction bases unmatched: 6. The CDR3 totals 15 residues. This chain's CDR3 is CSASPSGRASYEQYF. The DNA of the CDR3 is TGCAGTGCTAGTCCTAGCGGGAGGGCCAGCTACGAGCAGTACTTC.

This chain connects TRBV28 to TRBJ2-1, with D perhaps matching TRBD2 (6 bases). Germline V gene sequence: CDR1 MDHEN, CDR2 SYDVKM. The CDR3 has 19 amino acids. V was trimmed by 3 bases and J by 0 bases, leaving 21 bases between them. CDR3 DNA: TGTGCCAGCAGTTTGCCTAGCGTGGATAGTTGGAGCTCCTACAATGAGCAGTTCTTC. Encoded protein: CASSLPSVDSWSSYNEQFF.

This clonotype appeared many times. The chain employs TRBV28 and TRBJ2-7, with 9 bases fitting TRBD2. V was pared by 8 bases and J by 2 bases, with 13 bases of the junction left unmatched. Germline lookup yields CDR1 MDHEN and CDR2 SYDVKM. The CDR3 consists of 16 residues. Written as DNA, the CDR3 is TGTGCCAGCGGGACTAACGGGCTAGCGGGAACCTACGAGCAGTACTTC. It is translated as CASGTNGLAGTYEQYF.

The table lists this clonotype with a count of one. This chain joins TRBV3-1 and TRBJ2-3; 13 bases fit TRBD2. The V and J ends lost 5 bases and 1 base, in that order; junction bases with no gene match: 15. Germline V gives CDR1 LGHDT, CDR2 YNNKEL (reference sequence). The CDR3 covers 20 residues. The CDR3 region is CASSDWTSGSYFGGTDTQYF. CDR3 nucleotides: TGTGCCAGCAGCGACTGGACTAGCGGGAGCTACTTTGGTGGCACAGATACGCAGTATTTT.

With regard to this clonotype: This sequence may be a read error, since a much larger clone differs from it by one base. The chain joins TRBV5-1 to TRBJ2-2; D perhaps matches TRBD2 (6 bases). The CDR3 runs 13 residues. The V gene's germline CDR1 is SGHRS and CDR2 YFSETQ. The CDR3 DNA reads TGCGCCTGCAGCTTGGCGGGAAACGGGGAGCTGTTTTTT. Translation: CACSLAGNGELFF. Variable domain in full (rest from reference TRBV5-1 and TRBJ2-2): KAGVTQTPRYLIKTRGQQVTLSCSPISGHRSVSWYQQTPGQGLQFLFEYFSETQRNKGNFPGRFSGRQFSNSRSEMNVSTLELGDSALYLCACSLAGNGELFFGEGSRLTVL.

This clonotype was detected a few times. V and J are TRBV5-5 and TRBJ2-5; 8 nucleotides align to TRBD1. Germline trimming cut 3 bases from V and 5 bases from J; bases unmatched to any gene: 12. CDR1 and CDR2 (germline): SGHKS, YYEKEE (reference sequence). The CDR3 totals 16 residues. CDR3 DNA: TGTGCCAGCAGCTCCGACAGGGGTAATGATAGGGAGACCCAGTACTTC. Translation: CASSSDRGNDRETQYF.

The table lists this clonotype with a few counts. This CDR3 reads CSARDSGVSSYEQYV. As DNA, the CDR3 is TGCAGTGCTAGAGATTCTGGGGTCAGCTCCTACGAGCAGTACGTC. This chain links TRBV20-1 with TRBJ2-7; D uncertain. Germline V gene data show CDR1 as DFQATT and CDR2 as SNEGSKA (reference sequence). Trimming took 0 bases from V and 0 from J, leaving 12 bases between them. This CDR3 comprises 15 residues.

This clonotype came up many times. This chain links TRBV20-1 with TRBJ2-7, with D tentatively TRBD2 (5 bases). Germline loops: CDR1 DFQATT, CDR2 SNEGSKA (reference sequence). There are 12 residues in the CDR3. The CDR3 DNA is TGCAGCGCGGGCGTCGGTAACTACGAGCAGTACTTC. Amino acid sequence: CSAGVGNYEQYF.

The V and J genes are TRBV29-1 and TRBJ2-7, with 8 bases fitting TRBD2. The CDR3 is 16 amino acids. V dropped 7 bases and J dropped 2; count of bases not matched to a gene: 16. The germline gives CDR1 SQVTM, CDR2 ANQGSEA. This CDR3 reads CSAGGSGGAHAYEQYF. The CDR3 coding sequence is TGCAGCGCCGGGGGATCGGGGGGGGCGCACGCCTACGAGCAGTACTTC.

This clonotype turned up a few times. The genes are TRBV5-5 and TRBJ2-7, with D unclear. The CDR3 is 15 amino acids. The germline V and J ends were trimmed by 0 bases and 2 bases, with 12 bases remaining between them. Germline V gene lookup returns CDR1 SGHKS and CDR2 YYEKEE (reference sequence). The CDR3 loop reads CASSLAYVITYEQYF. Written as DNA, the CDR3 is TGTGCCAGCAGCTTGGCCTACGTGATAACCTACGAGCAGTACTTC.

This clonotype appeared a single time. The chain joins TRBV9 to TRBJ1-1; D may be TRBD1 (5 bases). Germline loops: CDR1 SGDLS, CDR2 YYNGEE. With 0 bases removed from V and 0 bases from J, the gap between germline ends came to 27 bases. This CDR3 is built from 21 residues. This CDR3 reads CASSVGPRQGWDPFMNTEAFF. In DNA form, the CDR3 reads TGTGCCAGCAGCGTAGGACCAAGGCAGGGCTGGGATCCCTTCATGAACACTGAAGCTTTCTTT. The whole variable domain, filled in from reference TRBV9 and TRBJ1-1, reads DSGVTQTPKHLITATGQRVTLRCSPRSGDLSVYWYQQSLDQGLQFLIQYYNGEERAKGNILERFSAQQFPDLHSELNLSSLELGDSALYFCASSVGPRQGWDPFMNTEAFFGQGTRLTVV.

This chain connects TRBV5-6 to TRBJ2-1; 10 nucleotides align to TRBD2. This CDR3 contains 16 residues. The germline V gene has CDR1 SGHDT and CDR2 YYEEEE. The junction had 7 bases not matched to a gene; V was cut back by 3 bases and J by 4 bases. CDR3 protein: CASSWEPSGSYNEQFF. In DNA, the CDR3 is TGTGCCAGCAGCTGGGAACCTAGCGGGAGTTACAATGAGCAGTTCTTC.

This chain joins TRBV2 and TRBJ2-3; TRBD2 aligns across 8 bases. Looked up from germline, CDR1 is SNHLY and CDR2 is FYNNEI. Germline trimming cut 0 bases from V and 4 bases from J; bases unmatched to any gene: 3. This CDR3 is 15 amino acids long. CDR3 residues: CASSEASGIPDTQYF. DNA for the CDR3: TGTGCCAGCAGTGAAGCTAGCGGGATTCCAGATACGCAGTATTTT.